The TCR beta chain under discussion was sequenced for a study of human T cells and chemical hapten exposure. The ends were cut back, 3 bases at V and 8 bases at J, with 17 bases in the middle. CDR3 size: 15 residues. Time point described: pre-sensitization, week 0. Treatment reported: therapeutic diphenylcyclopropenone sensitization with weekly scalp DPC. This clonotype was picked up many times. TCRdb processed the RACE reads anew with MiXCR; each CDR3 protein has one entry. The sample shows more than 80,000 distinct CDR3 sequences, 12% of them seen only once. The chain links TRBV12-3 or TRBV12-4 to TRBJ2-1; D call uncertain. The sample here was whole blood, taken in connection with sensitization to the hapten diphenylcyclopropenone (DPC). The source of this sequence is a woman between 50 and 59 years old with alopecia areata. Some clones in this sample may be carry-over from other donors' samples. CDR3 region: CASSFVPGTGDEQFF. As DNA, the CDR3 is TGTGCCAGCAGTTTCGTCCCGGGTACGGGCGATGAGCAGTTCTTC.